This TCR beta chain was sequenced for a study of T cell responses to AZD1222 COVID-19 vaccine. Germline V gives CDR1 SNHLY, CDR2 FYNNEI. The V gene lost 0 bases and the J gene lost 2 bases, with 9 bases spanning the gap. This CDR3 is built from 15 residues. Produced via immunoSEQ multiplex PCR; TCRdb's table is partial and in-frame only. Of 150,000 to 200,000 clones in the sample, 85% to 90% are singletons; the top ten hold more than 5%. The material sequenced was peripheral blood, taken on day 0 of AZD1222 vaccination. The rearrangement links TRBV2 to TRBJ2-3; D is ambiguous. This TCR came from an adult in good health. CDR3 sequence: CASSEAPAITDTQYF. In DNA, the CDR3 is TGTGCCAGCAGTGAAGCACCGGCGATCACAGATACGCAGTATTTT.